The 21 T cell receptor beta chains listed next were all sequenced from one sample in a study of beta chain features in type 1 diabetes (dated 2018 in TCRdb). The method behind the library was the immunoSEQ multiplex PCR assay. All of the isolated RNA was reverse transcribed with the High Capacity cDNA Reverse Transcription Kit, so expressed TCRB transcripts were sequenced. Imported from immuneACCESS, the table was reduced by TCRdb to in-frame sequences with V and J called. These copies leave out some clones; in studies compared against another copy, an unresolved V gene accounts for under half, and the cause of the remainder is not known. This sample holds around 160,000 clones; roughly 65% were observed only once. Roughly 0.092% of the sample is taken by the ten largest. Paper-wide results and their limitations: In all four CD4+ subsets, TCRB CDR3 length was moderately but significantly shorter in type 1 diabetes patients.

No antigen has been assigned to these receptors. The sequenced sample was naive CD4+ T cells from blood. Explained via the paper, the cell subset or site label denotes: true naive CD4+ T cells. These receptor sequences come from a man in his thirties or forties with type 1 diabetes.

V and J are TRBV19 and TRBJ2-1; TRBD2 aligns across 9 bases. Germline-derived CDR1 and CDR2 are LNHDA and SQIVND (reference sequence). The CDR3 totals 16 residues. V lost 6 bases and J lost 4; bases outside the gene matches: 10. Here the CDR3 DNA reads TGTGCCAGTAGGCCCACAGCGGGGGGCAAGTACAATGAGCAGTTCTTC. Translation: CASRPTAGGKYNEQFF. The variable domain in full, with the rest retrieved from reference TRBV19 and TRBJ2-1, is DGGITQSPKYLFRKEGQNVTLSCEQNLNHDAMYWYRQDPGQGLRLIYYSQIVNDFQKGDIAEGYSVSREKKESFPLTVTSAQKNPTAFYLCASRPTAGGKYNEQFFGPGTRLTVL.

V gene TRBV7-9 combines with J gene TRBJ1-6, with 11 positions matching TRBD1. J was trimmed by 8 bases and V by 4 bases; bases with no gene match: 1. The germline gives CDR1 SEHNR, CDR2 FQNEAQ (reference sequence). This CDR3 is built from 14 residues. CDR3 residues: CASSWGQGDSPLHF. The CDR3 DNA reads TGTGCCAGCAGCTGGGGACAGGGGGATTCACCCCTCCACTTT.

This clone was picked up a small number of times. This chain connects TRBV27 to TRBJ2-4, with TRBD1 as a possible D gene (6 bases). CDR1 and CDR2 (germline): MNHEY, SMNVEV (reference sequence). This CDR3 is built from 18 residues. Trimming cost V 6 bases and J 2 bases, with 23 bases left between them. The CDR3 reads CASRGLVRKTGTKNIQYF. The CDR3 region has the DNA TGTGCCAGCAGGGGCCTGGTCCGTAAGACAGGCACCAAAAACATTCAGTACTTC.

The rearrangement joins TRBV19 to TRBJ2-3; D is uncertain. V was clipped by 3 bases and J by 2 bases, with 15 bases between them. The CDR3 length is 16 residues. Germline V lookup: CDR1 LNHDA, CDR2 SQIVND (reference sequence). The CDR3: CASSMRLGHFTDTQYF. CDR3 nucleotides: TGTGCCAGTAGTATGAGACTGGGTCATTTCACAGATACGCAGTATTTT.

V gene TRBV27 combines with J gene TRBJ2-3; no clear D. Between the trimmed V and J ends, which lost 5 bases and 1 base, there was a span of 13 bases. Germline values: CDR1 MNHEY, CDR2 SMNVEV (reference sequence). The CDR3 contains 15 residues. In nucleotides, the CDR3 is TGTGCCAGCAGTCCCTGGTTGGGTGGCACAGATACGCAGTATTTT. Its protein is CASSPWLGGTDTQYF.

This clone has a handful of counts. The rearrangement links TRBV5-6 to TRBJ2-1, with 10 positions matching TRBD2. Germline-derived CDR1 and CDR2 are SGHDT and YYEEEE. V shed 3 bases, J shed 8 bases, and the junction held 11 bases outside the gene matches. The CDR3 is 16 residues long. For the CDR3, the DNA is TGTGCCAGCAGCTACTCGGCTAGCGGGGGTATCGATGAGCAGTTCTTC. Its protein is CASSYSASGGIDEQFF.

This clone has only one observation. The CDR3 reads CASKADRSYEQYF. The CDR3 DNA is TGTGCCAGCAAAGCGGACAGGAGCTACGAGCAGTACTTC. The rearrangement links TRBV27 to TRBJ2-7, with 7 bases lining up with TRBD1. J gave up 3 bases and V 7 bases, and 6 bases lay outside the gene matches. The CDR3 extends over 13 amino acids. Looked up from germline, CDR1 is MNHEY and CDR2 is SMNVEV (reference sequence).

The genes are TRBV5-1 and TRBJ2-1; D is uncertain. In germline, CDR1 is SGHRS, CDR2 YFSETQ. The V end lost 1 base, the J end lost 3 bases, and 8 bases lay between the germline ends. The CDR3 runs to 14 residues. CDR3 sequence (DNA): TGCGCCAGCAGCTTGCCGGGCTACTACAATGAGCAGTTCTTC. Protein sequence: CASSLPGYYNEQFF.

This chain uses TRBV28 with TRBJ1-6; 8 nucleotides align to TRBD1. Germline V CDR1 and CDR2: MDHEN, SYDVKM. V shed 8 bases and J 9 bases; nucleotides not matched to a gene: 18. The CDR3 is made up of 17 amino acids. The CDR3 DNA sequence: TGTGCCAGCGGTATCAGGGGGCTTAAGGTTAGGAGTTCACCCCTCCACTTT. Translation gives CASGIRGLKVRSSPLHF. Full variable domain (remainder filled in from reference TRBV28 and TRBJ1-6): DVKVTQSSRYLVKRTGEKVFLECVQDMDHENMFWYRQDPGLGLRLIYFSYDVKMKEKGDIPEGYSVSREKKERFSLILESASTNQTSMYLCASGIRGLKVRSSPLHFGNGTRLTVT.

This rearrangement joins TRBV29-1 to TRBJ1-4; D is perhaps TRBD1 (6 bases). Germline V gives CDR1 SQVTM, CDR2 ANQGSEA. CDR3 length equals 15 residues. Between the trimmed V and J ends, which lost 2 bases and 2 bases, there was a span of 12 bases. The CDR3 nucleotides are TGCAGCGTTGAATCCAGGGGTCGTACTAATGAAAAACTGTTTTTT. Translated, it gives CSVESRGRTNEKLFF.

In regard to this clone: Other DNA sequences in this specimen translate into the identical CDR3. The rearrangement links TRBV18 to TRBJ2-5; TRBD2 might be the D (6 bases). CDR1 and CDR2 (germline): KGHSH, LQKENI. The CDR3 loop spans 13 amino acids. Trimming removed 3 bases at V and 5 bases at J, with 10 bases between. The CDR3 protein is CASSPGRGETQYF. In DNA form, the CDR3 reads TGTGCCAGCTCACCCGGCCGGGGGGAGACCCAGTACTTC.

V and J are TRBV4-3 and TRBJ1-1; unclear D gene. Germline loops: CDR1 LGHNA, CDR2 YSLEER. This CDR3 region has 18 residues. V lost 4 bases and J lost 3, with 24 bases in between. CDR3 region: CASSPSRPGGGSHTEAFF. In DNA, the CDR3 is TGCGCCAGCAGCCCGTCGCGGCCAGGTGGTGGGTCACACACTGAAGCTTTCTTT.

Here the CDR3 reads CASSRAGASTDTQYF. The CDR3 DNA reads as TGTGCCAGCAGCCGAGCGGGGGCTAGCACAGATACGCAGTATTTT. The chain couples TRBV7-2 to TRBJ2-3; the match to TRBD2 covers 8 bases. Germline V lookup: CDR1 SGHTA, CDR2 FQGNSA. The J segment lost 0 bases and the V segment lost 5 bases, leaving 4 bases of the junction unmatched. The CDR3 has 15 amino acids.

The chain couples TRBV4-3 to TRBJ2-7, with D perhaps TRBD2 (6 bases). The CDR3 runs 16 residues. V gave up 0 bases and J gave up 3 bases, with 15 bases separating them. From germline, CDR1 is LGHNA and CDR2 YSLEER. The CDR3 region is CASSQEGGTDLYEQYF. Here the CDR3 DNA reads TGCGCCAGCAGCCAAGAAGGCGGGACCGATCTCTACGAGCAGTACTTC.

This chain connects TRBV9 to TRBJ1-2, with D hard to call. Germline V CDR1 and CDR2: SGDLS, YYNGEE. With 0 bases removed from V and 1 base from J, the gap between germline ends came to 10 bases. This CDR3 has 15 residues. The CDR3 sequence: CASSVGVEGNYGYTF. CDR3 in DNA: TGTGCCAGCAGCGTAGGGGTTGAGGGTAACTATGGCTACACCTTC.

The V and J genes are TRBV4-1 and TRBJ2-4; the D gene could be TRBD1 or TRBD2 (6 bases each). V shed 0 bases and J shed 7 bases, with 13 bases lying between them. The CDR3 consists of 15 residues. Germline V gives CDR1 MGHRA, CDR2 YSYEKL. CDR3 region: CASSQDRQGRNIQYF. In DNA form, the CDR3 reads TGCGCCAGCAGCCAAGATCGGCAGGGGAGGAACATTCAGTACTTC.

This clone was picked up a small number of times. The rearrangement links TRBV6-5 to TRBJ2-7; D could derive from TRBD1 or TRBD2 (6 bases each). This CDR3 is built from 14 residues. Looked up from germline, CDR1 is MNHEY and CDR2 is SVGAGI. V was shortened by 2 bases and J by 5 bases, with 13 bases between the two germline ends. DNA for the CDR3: TGTGCCAGCAGTTACCTTAGGGGGGTTGACGAGCAGTACTTC. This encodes CASSYLRGVDEQYF.

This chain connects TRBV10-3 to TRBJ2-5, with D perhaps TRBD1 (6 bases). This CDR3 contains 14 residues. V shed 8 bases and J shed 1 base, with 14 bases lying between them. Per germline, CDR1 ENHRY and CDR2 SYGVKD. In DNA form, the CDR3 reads TGTGCCATCCGCCAGGGGACGGCCCAAGAGACCCAGTACTTC. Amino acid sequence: CAIRQGTAQETQYF.

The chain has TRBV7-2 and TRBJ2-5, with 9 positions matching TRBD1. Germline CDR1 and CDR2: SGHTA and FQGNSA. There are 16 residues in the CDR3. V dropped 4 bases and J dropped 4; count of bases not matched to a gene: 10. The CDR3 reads CASSSEGTGFGETQYF. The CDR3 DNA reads TGTGCCAGCAGCTCGGAGGGGACAGGGTTCGGAGAGACCCAGTACTTC. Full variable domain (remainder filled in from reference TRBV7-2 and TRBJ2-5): GAGVSQSPSNKVTEKGKDVELRCDPISGHTALYWYRQSLGQGLEFLIYFQGNSAPDKSGLPSDRFSAERTGGSVSTLTIQRTQQEDSAVYLCASSSEGTGFGETQYFGPGTRLLVL.

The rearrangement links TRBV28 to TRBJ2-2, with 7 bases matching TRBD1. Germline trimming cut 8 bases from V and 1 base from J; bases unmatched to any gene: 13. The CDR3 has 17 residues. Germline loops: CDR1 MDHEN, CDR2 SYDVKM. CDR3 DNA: TGTGCCAGCGGGACAGACACCGGTAGAAGGAACACCGGGGAGCTGTTTTTT. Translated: CASGTDTGRRNTGELFF.

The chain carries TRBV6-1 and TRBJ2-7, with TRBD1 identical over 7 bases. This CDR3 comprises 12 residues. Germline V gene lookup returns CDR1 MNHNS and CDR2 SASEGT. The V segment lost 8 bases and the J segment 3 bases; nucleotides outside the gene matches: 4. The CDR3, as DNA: TGTGCCAGCGGGAGACAGGGCTACGAGCAGTACTTC. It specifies CASGRQGYEQYF.